This T cell receptor beta chain came from a study of cytomegalovirus exposure and HLA in healthy donors. This clone has just a few counts. Its specificity is not known. Researchers ran the PCR with 60 Vbeta and 13 Jbeta primers. This table comes from immunoSEQ multiplex PCR, and its TCRdb copy is limited to in-frame clones, with some not included. Among 200,000 to 250,000 clones listed, about 81% were seen once. The CDR3 consists of 18 residues. V dropped 2 bases and J dropped 6; count of bases not matched to a gene: 12. Germline loops: CDR1 SSHAT, CDR2 FNYEAQ (reference sequence). Whereas donors were nominally healthy upon sampling, unrecorded immune exposures were probable. Whole-study results and caveats: It was reported that the classifier diagnosed cytomegalovirus status with high specificity and sensitivity in both the original and validation cohorts. Most CMV-associated TCR beta chains were later found to appear HLA-restricted.

This clonotype was obtained from a woman aged 40 to 49 in good health and CMV-seronegative. Specimen: PBMCs. This chain uses TRBV7-7 with TRBJ2-3; the match to TRBD2 covers 12 bases. The CDR3 is CASSLFMPSGRAGDTQYF. The DNA of the CDR3 is TGTGCCAGCAGCTTATTTATGCCTAGCGGGAGGGCCGGGGATACGCAGTATTTT. Together with reference TRBV7-7 and TRBJ2-3, the CDR3 gives the full variable domain: GAGVSQSPRYKVTKRGQDVTLRCDPISSHATLYWYQQALGQGPEFLTYFNYEAQPDKSGLPSDRFSAERPEGSISTLTIQRTEQRDSAMYRCASSLFMPSGRAGDTQYFGPGTRLTVL.